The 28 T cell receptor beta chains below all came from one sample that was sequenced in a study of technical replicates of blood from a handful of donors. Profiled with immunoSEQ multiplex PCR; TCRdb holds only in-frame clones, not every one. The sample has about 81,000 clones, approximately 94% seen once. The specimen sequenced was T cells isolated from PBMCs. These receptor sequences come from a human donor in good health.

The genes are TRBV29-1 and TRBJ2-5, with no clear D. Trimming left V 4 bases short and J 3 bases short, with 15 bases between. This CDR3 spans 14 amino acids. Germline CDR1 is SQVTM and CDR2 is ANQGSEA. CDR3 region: CSVVWIALEETQYF. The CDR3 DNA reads TGCAGCGTTGTTTGGATAGCTTTAGAAGAGACCCAGTACTTC.

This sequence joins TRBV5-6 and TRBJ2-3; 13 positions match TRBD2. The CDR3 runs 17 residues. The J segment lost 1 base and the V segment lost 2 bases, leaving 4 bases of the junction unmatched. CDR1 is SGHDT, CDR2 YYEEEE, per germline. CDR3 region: CASSLLGTSGGTDTQYF. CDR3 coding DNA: TGTGCCAGCAGCTTACTAGGGACTAGCGGGGGCACAGATACGCAGTATTTT.

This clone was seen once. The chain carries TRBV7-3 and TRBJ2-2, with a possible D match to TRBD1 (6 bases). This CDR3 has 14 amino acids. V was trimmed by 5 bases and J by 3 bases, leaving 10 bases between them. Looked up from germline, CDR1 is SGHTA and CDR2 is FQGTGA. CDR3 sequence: CASSLGQYTGELFF. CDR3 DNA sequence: TGTGCCAGCAGCCTAGGACAGTACACCGGGGAGCTGTTTTTT.

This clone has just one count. CDR3 nucleotide sequence: TGTGCCACCAGCAGAGACTCCCCAGGTATTGAGCAGTTCTTC. Residues: CATSRDSPGIEQFF. V is TRBV15 and J is TRBJ2-1; D uncertain. V was trimmed by 0 bases and J by 9 bases, leaving 12 bases between them. The CDR3 length is 14 residues. CDR1 and CDR2 from the germline V gene are LNHNV and YYDKDF (reference sequence). Combining the CDR3 with reference TRBV15 and TRBJ2-1 gives the whole variable domain DAMVIQNPRYQVTQFGKPVTLSCSQTLNHNVMYWYQQKSSQAPKLLFHYYDKDFNNEADTPDNFQSRRPNTSFCFLDIRSPGLGDTAMYLCATSRDSPGIEQFFGPGTRLTVL.

The CDR3: CASSRMGQGAVYTEAFF. The CDR3 DNA sequence: TGTGCCAGCAGTCGAATGGGACAGGGGGCAGTTTATACTGAAGCTTTCTTT. The chain links TRBV27 to TRBJ1-1, with 12 bases that match TRBD1. J was trimmed by 5 bases and V by 5 bases; bases with no gene match: 12. The CDR3 is 17 amino acids. Germline CDR1 and CDR2: MNHEY and SMNVEV (reference sequence).

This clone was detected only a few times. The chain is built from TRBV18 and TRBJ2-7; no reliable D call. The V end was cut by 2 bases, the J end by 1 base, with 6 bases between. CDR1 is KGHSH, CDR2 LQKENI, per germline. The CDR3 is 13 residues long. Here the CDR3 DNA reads TGTGCCAGCTCACCAGTTTCATCCTACGAGCAGTACTTC. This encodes CASSPVSSYEQYF.

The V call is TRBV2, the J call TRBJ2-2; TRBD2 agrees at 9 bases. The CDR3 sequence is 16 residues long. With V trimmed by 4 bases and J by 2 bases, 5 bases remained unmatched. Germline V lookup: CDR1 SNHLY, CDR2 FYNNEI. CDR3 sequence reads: CASSGATSGNTGELFF. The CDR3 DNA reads TGTGCCAGCAGTGGGGCGACTAGCGGAAACACCGGGGAGCTGTTTTTT.

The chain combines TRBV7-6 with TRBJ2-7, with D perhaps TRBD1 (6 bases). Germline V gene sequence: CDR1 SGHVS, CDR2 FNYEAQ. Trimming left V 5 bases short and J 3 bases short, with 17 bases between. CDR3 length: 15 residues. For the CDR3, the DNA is TGTGCCAGCAGCCCCCCCATTACAGGGAACTACGAGCAGTACTTC. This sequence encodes CASSPPITGNYEQYF.

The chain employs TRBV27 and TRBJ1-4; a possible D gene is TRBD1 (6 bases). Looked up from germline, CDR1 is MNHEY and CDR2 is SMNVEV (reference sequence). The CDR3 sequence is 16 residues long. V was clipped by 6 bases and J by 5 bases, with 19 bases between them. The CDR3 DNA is TGTGCCAGCAGGCTATCGACAGGCCTAACGAATGAAAAACTGTTTTTT. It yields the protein CASRLSTGLTNEKLFF.

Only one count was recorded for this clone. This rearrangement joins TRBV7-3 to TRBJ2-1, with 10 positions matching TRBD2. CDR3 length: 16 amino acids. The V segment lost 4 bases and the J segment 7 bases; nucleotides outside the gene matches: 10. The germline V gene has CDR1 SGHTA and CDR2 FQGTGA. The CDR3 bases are TGTGCCAGCAGCTCTTGGACTAGCGGTCAAAATAATGAGCAGTTCTTC. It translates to CASSSWTSGQNNEQFF.

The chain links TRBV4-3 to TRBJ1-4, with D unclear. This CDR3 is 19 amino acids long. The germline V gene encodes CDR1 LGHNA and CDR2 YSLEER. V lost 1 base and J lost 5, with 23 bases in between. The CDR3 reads CASSQGRLLILELNEKLFF. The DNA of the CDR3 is TGCGCCAGCAGCCAAGGAAGGTTATTAATCCTAGAGCTAAATGAAAAACTGTTTTTT.

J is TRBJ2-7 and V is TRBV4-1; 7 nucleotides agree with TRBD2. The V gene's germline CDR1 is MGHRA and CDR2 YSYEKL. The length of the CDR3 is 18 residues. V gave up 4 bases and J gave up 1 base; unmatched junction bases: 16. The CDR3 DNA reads TGCGCCAGCAGCCTCCATACAAGCCCAGCGGGATTTTCCTACGAGCAGTACTTC. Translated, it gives CASSLHTSPAGFSYEQYF.

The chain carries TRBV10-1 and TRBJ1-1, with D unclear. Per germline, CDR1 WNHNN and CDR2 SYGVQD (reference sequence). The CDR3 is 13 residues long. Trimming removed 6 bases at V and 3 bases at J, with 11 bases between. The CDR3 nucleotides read TGCGCCAGCAGCTTACAGCGGGACACTGAAGCTTTCTTT. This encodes CASSLQRDTEAFF.

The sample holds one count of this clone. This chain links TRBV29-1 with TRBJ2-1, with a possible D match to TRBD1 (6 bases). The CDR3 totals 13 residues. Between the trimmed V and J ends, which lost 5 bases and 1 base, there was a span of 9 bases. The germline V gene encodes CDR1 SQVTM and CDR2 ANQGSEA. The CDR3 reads CSVKTGSYNEQFF. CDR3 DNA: TGCAGCGTTAAGACAGGATCCTACAATGAGCAGTTCTTC.

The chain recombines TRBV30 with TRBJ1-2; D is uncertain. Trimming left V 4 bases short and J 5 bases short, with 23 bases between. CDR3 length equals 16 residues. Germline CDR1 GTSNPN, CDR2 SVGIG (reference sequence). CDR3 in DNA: TGTGCCTGGACTCATCTTCTGGAGTCGGTAACGTATGGCTACACCTTC. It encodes CAWTHLLESVTYGYTF.

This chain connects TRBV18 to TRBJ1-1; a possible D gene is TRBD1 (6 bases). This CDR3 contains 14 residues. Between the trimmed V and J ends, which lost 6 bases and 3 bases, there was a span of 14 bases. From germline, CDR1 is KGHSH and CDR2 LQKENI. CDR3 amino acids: CASSPSRGDTEAFF. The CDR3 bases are TGTGCCAGCTCGCCTAGCAGGGGAGACACTGAAGCTTTCTTT.

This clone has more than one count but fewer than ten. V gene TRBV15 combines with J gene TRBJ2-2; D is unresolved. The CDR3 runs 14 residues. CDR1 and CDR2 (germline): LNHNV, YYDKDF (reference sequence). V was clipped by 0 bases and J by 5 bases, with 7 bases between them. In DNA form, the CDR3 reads TGTGCCACCAGCAGAGATAAGGAGACCGGGGAGCTGTTTTTT. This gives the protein CATSRDKETGELFF. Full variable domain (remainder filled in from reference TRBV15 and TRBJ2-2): DAMVIQNPRYQVTQFGKPVTLSCSQTLNHNVMYWYQQKSSQAPKLLFHYYDKDFNNEADTPDNFQSRRPNTSFCFLDIRSPGLGDTAMYLCATSRDKETGELFFGEGSRLTVL.

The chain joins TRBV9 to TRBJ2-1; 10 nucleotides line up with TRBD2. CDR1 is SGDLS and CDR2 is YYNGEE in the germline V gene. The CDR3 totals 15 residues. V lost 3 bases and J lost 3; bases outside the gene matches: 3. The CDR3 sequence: CASSATSGIYNEQFF. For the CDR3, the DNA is TGTGCCAGCAGCGCCACTAGCGGGATCTACAATGAGCAGTTCTTC.

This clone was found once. CDR3 bases: TGTGCCAGCAGCTTAAATTCGGGACAGGGGCAAGAGACCCAGTACTTC. This codes for CASSLNSGQGQETQYF. This chain links TRBV7-2 with TRBJ2-5; 10 bases are a match to TRBD1. This CDR3 is 16 amino acids long. Germline V gives CDR1 SGHTA, CDR2 FQGNSA. The ends lost 2 bases at V and 2 bases at J; junction bases unmatched: 5.

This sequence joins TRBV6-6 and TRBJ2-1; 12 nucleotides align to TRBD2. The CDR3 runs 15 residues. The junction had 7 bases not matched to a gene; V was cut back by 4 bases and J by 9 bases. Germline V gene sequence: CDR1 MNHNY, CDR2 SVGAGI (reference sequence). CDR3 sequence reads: CASSSILAGGPEQFF. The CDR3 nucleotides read TGTGCCAGCAGTTCCATACTAGCGGGAGGACCTGAGCAGTTCTTC.

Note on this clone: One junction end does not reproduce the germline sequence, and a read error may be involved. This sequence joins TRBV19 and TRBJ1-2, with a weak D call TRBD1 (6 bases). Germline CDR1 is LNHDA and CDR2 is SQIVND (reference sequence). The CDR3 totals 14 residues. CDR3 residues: CASSIKVGQPKSFF. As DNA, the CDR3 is TGTGCCAGTAGTATAAAGGTTGGACAGCCCAAGTCCTTCTTC.

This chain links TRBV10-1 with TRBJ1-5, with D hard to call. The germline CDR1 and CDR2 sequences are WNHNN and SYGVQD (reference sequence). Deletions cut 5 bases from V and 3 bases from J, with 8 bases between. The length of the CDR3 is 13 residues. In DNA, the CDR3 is TGCGCCAGCAGTAGTCACATCAATCAGCCCCAGCATTTT. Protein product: CASSSHINQPQHF.

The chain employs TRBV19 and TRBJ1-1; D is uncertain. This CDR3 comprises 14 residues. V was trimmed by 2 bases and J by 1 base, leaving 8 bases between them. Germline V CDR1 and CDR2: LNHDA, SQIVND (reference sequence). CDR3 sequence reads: CASSITVGNTEAFF. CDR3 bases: TGTGCCAGTAGTATAACAGTAGGGAACACTGAAGCTTTCTTT.

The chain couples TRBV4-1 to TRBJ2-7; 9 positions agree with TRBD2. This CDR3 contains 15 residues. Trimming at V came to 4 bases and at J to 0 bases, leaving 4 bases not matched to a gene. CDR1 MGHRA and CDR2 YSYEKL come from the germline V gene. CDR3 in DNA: TGCGCCAGCAGCCGTCAGCGGGAGGCCTCCTACGAGCAGTACTTC. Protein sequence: CASSRQREASYEQYF.

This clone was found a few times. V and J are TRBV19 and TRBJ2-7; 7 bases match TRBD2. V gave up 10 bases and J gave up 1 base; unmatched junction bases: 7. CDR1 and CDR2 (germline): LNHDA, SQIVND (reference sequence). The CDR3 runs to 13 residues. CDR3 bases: TGTGCCACCCAGCGGGGTCAGTCCTACGAGCAGTACTTC. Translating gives CATQRGQSYEQYF.

CDR3 sequence (DNA): TGTGCCAGCACCACGGGTGCCTATGGCTACACCTTC. It encodes CASTTGAYGYTF. The chain has TRBV7-9 and TRBJ1-2; D not certain. V lost 7 bases and J 4 bases, leaving 10 bases between the germline ends. CDR1 and CDR2 (germline): SEHNR, FQNEAQ (reference sequence). The CDR3 spans 12 residues.

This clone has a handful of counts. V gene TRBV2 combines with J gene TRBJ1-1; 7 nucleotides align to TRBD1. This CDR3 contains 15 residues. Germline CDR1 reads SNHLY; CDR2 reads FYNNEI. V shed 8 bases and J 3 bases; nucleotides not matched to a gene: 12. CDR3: CASPQGRLEDTEAFF. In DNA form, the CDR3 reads TGTGCCAGCCCACAGGGGAGGTTAGAGGACACTGAAGCTTTCTTT.

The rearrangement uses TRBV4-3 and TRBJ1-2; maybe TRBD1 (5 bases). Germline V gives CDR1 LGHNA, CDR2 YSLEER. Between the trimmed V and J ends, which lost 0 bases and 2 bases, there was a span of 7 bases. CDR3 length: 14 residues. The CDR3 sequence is CASSQEPGNYGYTF. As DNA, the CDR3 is TGCGCCAGCAGCCAAGAGCCAGGGAACTATGGCTACACCTTC.